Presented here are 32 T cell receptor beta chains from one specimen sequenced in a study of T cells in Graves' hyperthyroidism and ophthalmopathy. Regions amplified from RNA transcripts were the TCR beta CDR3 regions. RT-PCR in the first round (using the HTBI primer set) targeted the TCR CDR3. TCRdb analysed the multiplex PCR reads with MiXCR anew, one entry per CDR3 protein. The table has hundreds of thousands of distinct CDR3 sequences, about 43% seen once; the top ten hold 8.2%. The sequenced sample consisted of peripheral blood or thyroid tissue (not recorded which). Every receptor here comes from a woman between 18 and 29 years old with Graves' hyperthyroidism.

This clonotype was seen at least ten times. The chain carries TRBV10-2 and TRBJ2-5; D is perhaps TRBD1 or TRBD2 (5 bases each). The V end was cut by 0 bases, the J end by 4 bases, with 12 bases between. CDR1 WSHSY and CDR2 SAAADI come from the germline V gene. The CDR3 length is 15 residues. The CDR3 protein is CASSESGASRETQYF. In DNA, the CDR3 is TGCGCCAGCAGTGAGTCCGGGGCTAGCAGAGAGACCCAGTACTTC.

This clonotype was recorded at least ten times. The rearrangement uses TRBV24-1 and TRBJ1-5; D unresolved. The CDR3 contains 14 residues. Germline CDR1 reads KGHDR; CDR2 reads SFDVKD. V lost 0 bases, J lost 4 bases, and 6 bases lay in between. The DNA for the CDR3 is TGTGCCACCAGTGATTTGGCGGGGAATCAGCCCCAGCATTTT. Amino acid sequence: CATSDLAGNQPQHF.

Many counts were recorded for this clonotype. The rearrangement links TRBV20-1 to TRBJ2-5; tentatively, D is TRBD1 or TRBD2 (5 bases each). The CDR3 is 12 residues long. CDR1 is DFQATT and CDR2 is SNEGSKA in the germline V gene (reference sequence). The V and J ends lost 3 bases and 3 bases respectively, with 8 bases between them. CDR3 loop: CSASRGEETQYF. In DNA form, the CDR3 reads TGCAGTGCTAGCCGAGGGGAAGAGACCCAGTACTTC.

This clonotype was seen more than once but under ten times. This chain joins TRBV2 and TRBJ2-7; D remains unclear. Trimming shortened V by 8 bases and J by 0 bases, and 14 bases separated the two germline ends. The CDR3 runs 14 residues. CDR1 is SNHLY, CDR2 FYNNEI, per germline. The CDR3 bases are TGTGCCAGCTCGGAGCGCCCGACCTCCTACGAGCAGTACTTC. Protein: CASSERPTSYEQYF.

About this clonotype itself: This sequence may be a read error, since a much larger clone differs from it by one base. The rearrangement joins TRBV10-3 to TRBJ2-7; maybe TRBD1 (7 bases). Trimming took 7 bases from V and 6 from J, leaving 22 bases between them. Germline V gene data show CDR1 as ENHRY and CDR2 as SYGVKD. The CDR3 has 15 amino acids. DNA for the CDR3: TGTGCCATCACCCCGACAGGGAGAGCGGGCGTCGAGCAGTACTTC. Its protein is CAITPTGRAGVEQYF.

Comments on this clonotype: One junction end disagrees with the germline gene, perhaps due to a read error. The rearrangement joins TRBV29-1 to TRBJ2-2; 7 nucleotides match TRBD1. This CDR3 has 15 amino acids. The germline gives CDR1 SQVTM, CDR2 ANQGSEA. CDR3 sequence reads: CSVRPDRKNTGELLF. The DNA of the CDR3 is TGCAGCGTACGTCCGGACAGGAAGAACACCGGGGAGCTGCTTTTT.

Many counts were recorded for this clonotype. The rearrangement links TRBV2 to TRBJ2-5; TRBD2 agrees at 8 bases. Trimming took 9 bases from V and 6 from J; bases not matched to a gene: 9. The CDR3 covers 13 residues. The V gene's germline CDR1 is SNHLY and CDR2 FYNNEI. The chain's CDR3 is CARRLATGQTQYF. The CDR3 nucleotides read TGTGCCAGGCGACTAGCGACCGGGCAGACCCAGTACTTC. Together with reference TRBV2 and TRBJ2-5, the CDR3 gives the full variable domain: EPEVTQTPSHQVTQMGQEVILRCVPISNHLYFYWYRQILGQKVEFLVSFYNNEISEKSEIFDDQFSVERPDGSNFTLKIRSTKLEDSAMYFCARRLATGQTQYFGPGTRLLVL.

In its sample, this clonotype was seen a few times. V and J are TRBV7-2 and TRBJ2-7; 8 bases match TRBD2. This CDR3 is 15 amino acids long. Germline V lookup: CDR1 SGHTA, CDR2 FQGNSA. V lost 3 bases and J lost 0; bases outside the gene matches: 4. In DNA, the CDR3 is TGTGCCAGCAGCTTCGGAGCGGGGGTCTCCTACGAGCAGTACTTC. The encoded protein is CASSFGAGVSYEQYF.

This CDR3 reads CASSLIGDYGYEQYF. The CDR3 DNA is TGTGCCAGCAGCTTAATCGGGGACTATGGCTACGAGCAGTACTTC. V usage is TRBV7-9 and J usage is TRBJ2-7, with TRBD2 matching 7 bases. The V segment lost 2 bases and the J segment 3 bases; nucleotides outside the gene matches: 7. This CDR3 has 15 amino acids. Germline CDR1 SEHNR, CDR2 FQNEAQ (reference sequence). The whole variable domain, remainder taken from reference TRBV7-9 and TRBJ2-7, is DTGVSQNPRHKITKRGQNVTFRCDPISEHNRLYWYRQTLGQGPEFLTYFQNEAQLEKSRLLSDRFSAERPKGSFSTLEIQRTEQGDSAMYLCASSLIGDYGYEQYFGPGTRLTVT.

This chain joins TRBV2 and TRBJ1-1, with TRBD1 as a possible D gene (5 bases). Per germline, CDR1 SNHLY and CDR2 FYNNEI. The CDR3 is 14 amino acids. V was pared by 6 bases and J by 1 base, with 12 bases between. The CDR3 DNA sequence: TGTGCCAGCAGCCCAGACAGACAGAACACTGAAGCTTTCTTT. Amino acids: CASSPDRQNTEAFF. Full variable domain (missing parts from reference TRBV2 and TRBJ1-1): EPEVTQTPSHQVTQMGQEVILRCVPISNHLYFYWYRQILGQKVEFLVSFYNNEISEKSEIFDDQFSVERPDGSNFTLKIRSTKLEDSAMYFCASSPDRQNTEAFFGQGTRLTVV.

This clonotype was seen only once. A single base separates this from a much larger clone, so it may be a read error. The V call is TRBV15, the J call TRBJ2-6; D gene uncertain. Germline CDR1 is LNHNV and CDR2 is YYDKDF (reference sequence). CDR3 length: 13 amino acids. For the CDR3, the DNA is TGTACCACCAGCAGAGATGGGGCCAACGTCCTGACTTTC. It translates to CTTSRDGANVLTF. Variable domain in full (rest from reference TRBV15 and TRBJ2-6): DAMVIQNPRYQVTQFGKPVTLSCSQTLNHNVMYWYQQKSSQAPKLLFHYYDKDFNNEADTPDNFQSRRPNTSFCFLDIRSPGLGDTAMYLCTTSRDGANVLTFGAGSRLTVL.

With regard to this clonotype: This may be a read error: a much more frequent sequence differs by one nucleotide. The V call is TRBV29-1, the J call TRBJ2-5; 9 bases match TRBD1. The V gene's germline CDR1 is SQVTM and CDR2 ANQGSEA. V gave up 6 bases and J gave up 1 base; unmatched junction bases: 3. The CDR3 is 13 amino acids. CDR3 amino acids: CSVDRGSQETQYF. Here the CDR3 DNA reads TGCAGCGTCGACAGGGGGTCCCAAGAGACCCAGTACTTC.

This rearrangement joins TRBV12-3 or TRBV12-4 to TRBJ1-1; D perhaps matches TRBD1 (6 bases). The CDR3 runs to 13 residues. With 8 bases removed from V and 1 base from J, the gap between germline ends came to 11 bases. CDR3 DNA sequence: TGTGCCAGCCGCAGGGGCGGGAACACTGAAGCTTTCTTT. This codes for CASRRGGNTEAFF.

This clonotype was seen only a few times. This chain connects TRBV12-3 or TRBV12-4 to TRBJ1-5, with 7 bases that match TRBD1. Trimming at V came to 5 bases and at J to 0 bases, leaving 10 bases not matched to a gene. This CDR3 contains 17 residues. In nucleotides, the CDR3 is TGTGCCAGCAGTGAACATCGGGACAGCTTTAGCAATCAGCCCCAGCATTTT. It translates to CASSEHRDSFSNQPQHF.

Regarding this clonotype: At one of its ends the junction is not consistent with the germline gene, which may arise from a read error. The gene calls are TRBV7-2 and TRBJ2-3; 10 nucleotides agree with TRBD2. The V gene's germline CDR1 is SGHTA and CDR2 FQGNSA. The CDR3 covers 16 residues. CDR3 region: CASSQGSSGSTDTQYF. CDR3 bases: TGCGCCAGCAGCCAAGGATCTAGCGGGAGTACAGATACGCAGTATTTT.

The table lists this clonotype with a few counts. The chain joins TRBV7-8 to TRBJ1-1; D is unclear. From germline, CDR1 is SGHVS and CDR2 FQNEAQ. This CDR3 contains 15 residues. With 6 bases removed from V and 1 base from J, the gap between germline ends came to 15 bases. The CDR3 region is CASSSYGPKNTEAFF. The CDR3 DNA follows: TGTGCCAGCAGTTCTTACGGACCCAAGAACACTGAAGCTTTCTTT.

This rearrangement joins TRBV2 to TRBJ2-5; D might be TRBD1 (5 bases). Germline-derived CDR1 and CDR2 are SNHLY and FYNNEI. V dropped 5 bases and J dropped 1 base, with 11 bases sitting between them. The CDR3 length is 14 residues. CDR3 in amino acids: CASSPGHPQETQYF. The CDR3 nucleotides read TGTGCCAGCAGTCCTGGACACCCCCAAGAGACCCAGTACTTC.

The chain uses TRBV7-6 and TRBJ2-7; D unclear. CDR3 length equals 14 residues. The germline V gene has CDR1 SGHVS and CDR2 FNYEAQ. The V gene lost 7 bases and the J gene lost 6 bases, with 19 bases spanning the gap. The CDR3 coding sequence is TGTGCCAGCACCCCGACGGACCAAAGAGGCGAGCAGTACTTC. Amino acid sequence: CASTPTDQRGEQYF.

The CDR3, as DNA: TGTGCCAGCAGCCTAAACCCCTCAGGGAGCACCACTGAAGCTTTCTTT. Encoded protein: CASSLNPSGSTTEAFF. The V and J genes are TRBV3-1 and TRBJ1-1, with a tentative D call TRBD1 (5 bases). CDR3 length: 16 amino acids. The germline V and J ends were trimmed by 4 bases and 4 bases, with 19 bases remaining between them. Per germline, CDR1 LGHDT and CDR2 YNNKEL (reference sequence).

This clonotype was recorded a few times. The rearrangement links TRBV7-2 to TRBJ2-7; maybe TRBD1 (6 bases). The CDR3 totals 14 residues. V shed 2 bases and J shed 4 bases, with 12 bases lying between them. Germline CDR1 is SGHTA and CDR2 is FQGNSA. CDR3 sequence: CASSLLQGTYEQYF. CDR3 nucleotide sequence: TGTGCCAGCAGCTTACTACAGGGTACTTACGAGCAGTACTTC.

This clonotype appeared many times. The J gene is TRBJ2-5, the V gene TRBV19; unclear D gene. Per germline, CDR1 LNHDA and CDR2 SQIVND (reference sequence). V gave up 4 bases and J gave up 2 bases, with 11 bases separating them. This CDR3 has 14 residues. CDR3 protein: CASSTTLGQETQYF. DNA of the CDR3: TGTGCCAGTAGTACAACCTTAGGGCAAGAGACCCAGTACTTC.

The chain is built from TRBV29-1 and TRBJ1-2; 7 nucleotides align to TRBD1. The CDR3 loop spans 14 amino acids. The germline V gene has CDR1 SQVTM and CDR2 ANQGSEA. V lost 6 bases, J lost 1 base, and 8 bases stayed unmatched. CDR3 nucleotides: TGCAGCGTGGATCACCGGGACAGTAACTATGGCTACACCTTC. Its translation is CSVDHRDSNYGYTF.

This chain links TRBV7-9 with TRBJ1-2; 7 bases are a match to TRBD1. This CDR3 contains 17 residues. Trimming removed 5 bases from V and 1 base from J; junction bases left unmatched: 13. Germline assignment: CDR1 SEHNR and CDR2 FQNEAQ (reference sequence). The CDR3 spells CASSGAKGAILNYGYTF. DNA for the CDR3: TGTGCCAGCAGCGGGGCTAAGGGGGCGATTCTTAACTATGGCTACACCTTC.

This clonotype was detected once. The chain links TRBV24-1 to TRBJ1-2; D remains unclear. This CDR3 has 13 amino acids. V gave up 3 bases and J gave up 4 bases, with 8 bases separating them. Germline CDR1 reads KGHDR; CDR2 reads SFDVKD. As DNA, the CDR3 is TGTGCCACCAGTGATGCGGGAGGCTATGGCTACACCTTC. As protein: CATSDAGGYGYTF.

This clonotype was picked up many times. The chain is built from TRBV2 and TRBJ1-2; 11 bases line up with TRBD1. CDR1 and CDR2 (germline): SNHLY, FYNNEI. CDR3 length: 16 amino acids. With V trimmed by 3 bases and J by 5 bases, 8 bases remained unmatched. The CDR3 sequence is CASSDLSDRGQYGYTF. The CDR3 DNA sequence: TGTGCCAGCAGTGATCTCTCGGACAGGGGGCAGTATGGCTACACCTTC.

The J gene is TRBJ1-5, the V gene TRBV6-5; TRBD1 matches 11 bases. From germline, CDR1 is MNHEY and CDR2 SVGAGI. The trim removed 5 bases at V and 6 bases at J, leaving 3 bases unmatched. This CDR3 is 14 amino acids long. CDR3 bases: TGTGCCAGCAGTGGACAGGGGGCGTTTCAGCCCCAGCATTTT. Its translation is CASSGQGAFQPQHF.

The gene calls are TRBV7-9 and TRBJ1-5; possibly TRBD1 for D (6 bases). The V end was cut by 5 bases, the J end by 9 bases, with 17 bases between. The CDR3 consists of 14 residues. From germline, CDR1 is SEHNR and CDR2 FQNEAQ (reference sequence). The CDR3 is CASSDRDTGRPQHF. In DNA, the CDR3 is TGTGCCAGCAGCGACCGGGACACCGGGCGGCCCCAGCATTTT.

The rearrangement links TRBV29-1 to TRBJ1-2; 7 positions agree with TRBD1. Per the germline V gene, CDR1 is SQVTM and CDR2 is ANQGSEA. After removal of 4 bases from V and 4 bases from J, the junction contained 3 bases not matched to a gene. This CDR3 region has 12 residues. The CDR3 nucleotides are TGCAGCGTTGTAGGGGGCTTCTATGGCTACACCTTC. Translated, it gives CSVVGGFYGYTF.

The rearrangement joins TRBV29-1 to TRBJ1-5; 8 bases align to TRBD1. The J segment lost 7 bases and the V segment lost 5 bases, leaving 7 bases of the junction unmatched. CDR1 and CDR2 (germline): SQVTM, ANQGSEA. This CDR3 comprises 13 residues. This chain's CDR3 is CSVTIQGGQPQHF. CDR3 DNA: TGCAGCGTTACGATACAGGGGGGGCAGCCCCAGCATTTT.

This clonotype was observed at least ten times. CDR3 protein: CASRDDRTEAFF. The CDR3 coding sequence is TGCGCCAGCAGGGACGACCGCACTGAAGCTTTCTTT. The chain has TRBV5-1 and TRBJ1-1; no reliable D call. V lost 5 bases, J lost 4 bases, and 9 bases lay in between. Germline assignment: CDR1 SGHRS and CDR2 YFSETQ. The CDR3 has 12 residues.

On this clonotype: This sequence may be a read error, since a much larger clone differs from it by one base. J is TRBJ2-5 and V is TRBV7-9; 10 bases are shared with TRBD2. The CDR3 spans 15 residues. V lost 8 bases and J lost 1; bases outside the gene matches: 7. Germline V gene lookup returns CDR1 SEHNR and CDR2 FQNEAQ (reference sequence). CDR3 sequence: CASGTGLAAQETQYF. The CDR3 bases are TGTGCCAGCGGCACAGGACTAGCGGCCCAAGAGACCCAGTACTTC.

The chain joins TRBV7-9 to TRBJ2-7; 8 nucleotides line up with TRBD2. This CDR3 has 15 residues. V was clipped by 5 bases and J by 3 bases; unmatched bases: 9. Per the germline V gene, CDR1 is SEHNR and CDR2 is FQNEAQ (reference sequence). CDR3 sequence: CASSVGRGASYEQYF. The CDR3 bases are TGTGCCAGCAGCGTCGGGCGGGGGGCGAGCTACGAGCAGTACTTC.